This is a list of T cell receptor beta chains from one sample in a study of T-cell reconstitution after alpha-beta-depleted transplantation in children. Via MiXCR, TCRdb re-called the PCR reads, giving one row per CDR3 protein. Of roughly 310,000 distinct CDR3 sequences listed, approximately 23% are singletons. The material sequenced was PBMCs, mostly from graft donor cells, taken 180 days after TCRalphabeta/CD19-depleted stem cell transplant. These receptors all stem from a male patient younger than 18 who had a stem cell transplant for acute lymphoblastic leukemia, so the T cells may come from the graft donor. Both conserved end residues are part of each CDR3. Each record gives: CDR3 DNA, CDR3 protein, J gene, V gene, D gene, clone size. The D gene is left open where the match is weak. Clone size is stated in some rows and not others, as once, few, many or a class when expanded.

TGTGCCAGCAGGGGAAGCGGGGGAACCGGGGAGCTGTTTTTT,CASRGSGGTGELFF,TRBJ2-2,TRBV5-6,TRBD2,.
TGTGCCAGCAGTTTATCCCCCAGTAGCTCTCTCTACAATGAGCAGTTCTTC,CASSLSPSSSLYNEQFF,TRBJ2-1,TRBV27,.,.
TGTGCCAGCAGCCCCGGAGTAGCGACAGATACGCAGTATTTT,CASSPGVATDTQYF,TRBJ2-3,TRBV5-6,.,.
TGTGCCAGCAGGGGACGAATGGGCGATCAGCCCCAGCATTTT,CASRGRMGDQPQHF,TRBJ1-5,TRBV27,.,.
TGCAGCGTTCCCGGGGCCTTAGATACGCAGTATTTT,CSVPGALDTQYF,TRBJ2-3,TRBV29-1,.,.
TGCAGTGCTAGAGCCCCCGAACAGACTAGCGGGAGGGCGAGCTCCTACAATGAGCAGTTCTTC,CSARAPEQTSGRASSYNEQFF,TRBJ2-1,TRBV20-1,TRBD2,once
TGCAGTGCCGCGGAAGGGGACTCCTACGAGCAGTACTTC,CSAAEGDSYEQYF,TRBJ2-7,TRBV20-1,.,few
TGCGCCAGCAGCCAAATTCTAGTCGCGGGAGGGATCTACGAGCAGTACTTC,CASSQILVAGGIYEQYF,TRBJ2-7,TRBV4-1,TRBD2,.
TGTGCCAGCAGCTCTGACGGGGCCAAAAACATTCAGTACTTC,CASSSDGAKNIQYF,TRBJ2-4,TRBV11-2,.,.
TGTGCCAGCAGTTTATGGGGGGCAACCTACGAGCAGTACTTC,CASSLWGATYEQYF,TRBJ2-7,TRBV27,.,once
TGTGCCAGCAGTTTAGTTGTACCGGGCGGTCCTTGGACCCAGTACTTC,CASSLVVPGGPWTQYF,TRBJ2-5,TRBV27,.,many
TGCGCCAGCAGCCAAGATACGGAAGAACAGGGCGGTCAGCCCCAGCATTTT,CASSQDTEEQGGQPQHF,TRBJ1-5,TRBV4-1,.,many
TGTGCCAGCAGTTACCCCACCGGGGATGAGCAGTTCTTC,CASSYPTGDEQFF,TRBJ2-1,TRBV6-5,.,.
TGTGCCAGCAGCCGGGACTCTAACACCGGGGAGCTGTTTTTT,CASSRDSNTGELFF,TRBJ2-2,TRBV3-1,.,few
TGCGCCAGCAGCCAGGGACCCTGGAGCTCCTACGAGCAGTACTTC,CASSQGPWSSYEQYF,TRBJ2-7,TRBV4-1,.,.
TGCGCCAGCAGCTTGGCCGCGGGGCCCCAGACCCAGTACTTC,CASSLAAGPQTQYF,TRBJ2-5,TRBV5-1,.,.
TGTGCCAGCAGCTGGATGAGCGGGAGTAGTTTGTATACGCAGTATTTT,CASSWMSGSSLYTQYF,TRBJ2-3,TRBV11-2,TRBD2,.
TGTGCCACCAGTGATGGGAGACAGGGGGCGAATGGCTACACCTTC,CATSDGRQGANGYTF,TRBJ1-2,TRBV24-1,TRBD1,few
TGTGCCAGCAGTACCCAGGGTTCCTACGAGCAGTACTTC,CASSTQGSYEQYF,TRBJ2-7,TRBV6-1,.,.
TGTGCCATCGGCTGGTTTTTAGCGGGAGGAAGAGAGACCCAGTACTTC,CAIGWFLAGGRETQYF,TRBJ2-5,TRBV24-1,TRBD2,few
TGCAGCGTTGAATTGGGGGACACCTATGGCTACACCTTC,CSVELGDTYGYTF,TRBJ1-2,TRBV29-1,.,few
TGCGCCAGCAGCCGCCTCCCCGGGGTTACGCAGTATTTT,CASSRLPGVTQYF,TRBJ2-3,TRBV4-1,.,few
TGCGCCAGCAGCTTTAGTAATCCCAACAATGAGCAGTTCTTC,CASSFSNPNNEQFF,TRBJ2-1,TRBV5-1,.,few
TGCCGTGCTAGACCCCTTCATGGTATGGGGGGCAATGAGCAGTTCTTC,CRARPLHGMGGNEQFF,TRBJ2-1,TRBV20-1,.,once
TGCGCCAGCAGTCCACGGACAGGGTTGGATACAGATACGCAGTATTTT,CASSPRTGLDTDTQYF,TRBJ2-3,TRBV5-1,TRBD1,few
TGCGCCAGCAGCTTGGCGGGCAGCGGGGAGCCCCAGCATTTT,CASSLAGSGEPQHF,TRBJ1-5,TRBV5-1,.,few
TGTGCCAGCAGTGGTACAGGGAGGAACACTGAAGCTTTCTTT,CASSGTGRNTEAFF,TRBJ1-1,TRBV25-1,.,.
TGTGCCAGCAGCCTCGGGCCGGGACTAGCGGACTACAATGAGCAGTTCTTC,CASSLGPGLADYNEQFF,TRBJ2-1,TRBV5-5,TRBD2,few
TGTGCCAGCAGTTTAAATAGCGGGAGAATCCCCTCCTACAATGAGCAGTTCTTC,CASSLNSGRIPSYNEQFF,TRBJ2-1,TRBV12-3/TRBV12-4,TRBD2,.
TGTGCCAGCAGTCCGTCACACAGTGATAGCAATCAGCCCCAGCATTTT,CASSPSHSDSNQPQHF,TRBJ1-5,TRBV12-3/TRBV12-4,.,few
TGTGCCAGCAGCCAGAGCCCGACCATGAACACTGAAGCTTTCTTT,CASSQSPTMNTEAFF,TRBJ1-1,TRBV14,.,.
TGCAGTGCTAGAGATGGGGGACTAGCGGGAGGGAGGGGCGCAGATACGCAGTATTTT,CSARDGGLAGGRGADTQYF,TRBJ2-3,TRBV20-1,TRBD2,.
TGTGCCAGCAGTTACGGGACAGCGGGGACCCAGTACTTC,CASSYGTAGTQYF,TRBJ2-5,TRBV6-6,.,.
TGTGCCAGCAGCCAAGACGCCCCGGGGGAATGGGCCTACGAGCAGTACTTC,CASSQDAPGEWAYEQYF,TRBJ2-7,TRBV4-2,.,few
TGCAGTGCTACGGACAGGGAGCCCTACGAGCAGTACTTC,CSATDREPYEQYF,TRBJ2-7,TRBV20-1,TRBD1,.
TGCGCCAGCAGCTTGCTGCCGGAGTTGGGGTATGGCTACACCTTC,CASSLLPELGYGYTF,TRBJ1-2,TRBV5-1,.,few
TGCGCCAGCAGCCTACGGGGGGACAGATCTGACTATGGCTACACCTTC,CASSLRGDRSDYGYTF,TRBJ1-2,TRBV5-1,TRBD1,few
TGTGCCAGCAGCCTACGTTGGACAGGGGGCAAGATGAACACTGAAGCTTTCTTT,CASSLRWTGGKMNTEAFF,TRBJ1-1,TRBV11-2,TRBD1,.
TGCGCCAGCAGACCCCTAGCGGGAGGGCCGAGGGCCAAAAACATTCAGTACTTC,CASRPLAGGPRAKNIQYF,TRBJ2-4,TRBV4-1,TRBD2,.
TGTGCCAGCAGTGATCGACAGGGGCTCAACTATGGCTACACCTTC,CASSDRQGLNYGYTF,TRBJ1-2,TRBV25-1,TRBD1,few
TGTGCCAGCAGTTTACGTAGGGCCCGGAGCACAGATACGCAGTATTTT,CASSLRRARSTDTQYF,TRBJ2-3,TRBV27,.,few
TGTGCCAGCAGCGTAGACAGTCACTATAGCACAGATACGCAGTATTTT,CASSVDSHYSTDTQYF,TRBJ2-3,TRBV9,.,.